This T cell receptor beta chain appears in the sequencing data of a study of OX40 agonist ivuxolimab in advanced cancers. Study observations and caveats: The specificity for antigen of the expanded peripheral T cells was not determined.

TCRdb's copy holds only in-frame clones and misses some; the assay was immunoSEQ multiplex PCR. In the table there are over 55,000 clones, 80% to 85% of which are singletons. The V end was cut by 1 base, the J end by 2 bases, with 9 bases between. The length of the CDR3 is 14 residues. From germline, CDR1 is SGHTA and CDR2 FQGNSA. In its sample, this clone was seen once. Its antigen is currently unknown. This chain links TRBV7-2 with TRBJ2-7; perhaps TRBD1 as D (7 bases). This TCR was recovered from an adult with an advanced solid tumor such as melanoma, head and neck, liver or kidney cancer. This specimen consisted of CD4+ or CD8+ T cells sorted from blood, obtained in a trial of the OX40 agonist ivuxolimab. CDR3: CASSLGGTAYEQYF. In DNA form, the CDR3 reads TGTGCCAGCAGCTTAGGCGGGACAGCCTACGAGCAGTACTTC.